Presented here are 11 T cell receptor beta chains from one specimen sequenced in a study of CD8 T cells in cerebrospinal fluid in Alzheimer's disease. TCRdb re-called the 10x single-cell sequencing reads; every CDR3 protein appears as one record, without DNA. Its clone listing holds 1,500 to 2,000 distinct CDR3 sequences. Sequencing input: cerebrospinal fluid. Receptors originate from a human donor with mild cognitive impairment.

Considering frequency, this clonotype is medium-sized (0.01 to 0.1%). The rearrangement uses TRBV12-3 or TRBV12-4 and TRBJ1-6; TCRdb returns TRBD1, unconfirmable since there is no DNA. The CDR3 contains 15 residues. The CDR3 here is CASSLNYRGSSPLHF.

This clonotype is medium-sized (0.01 to 0.1%) by frequency. This chain uses TRBV27 with TRBJ2-7; without DNA, the TCRdb call of TRBD2 cannot be checked. Germline V CDR1 and CDR2: MNHEY, SMNVEV (reference sequence). The CDR3 runs to 16 residues. CDR3 amino acids: CASSLSGLAASYEQYF.

This rearrangement joins TRBV4-2 to TRBJ2-1. The length of the CDR3 is 14 residues. CDR1 and CDR2 (germline): LGHNA, YNFKEQ. CDR3 amino acids: CASSQTGSYNEQFF.

The chain couples TRBV24-1 to TRBJ2-1; TCRdb's D gene call, TRBD1, goes unchecked for lack of DNA. From germline, CDR1 is KGHDR and CDR2 SFDVKD. CDR3 size: 13 residues. CDR3 residues: CATSEGDRGSVFF.

The V gene is TRBV12-3 or TRBV12-4, the J gene TRBJ1-1; TCRdb selects TRBD1, and the lack of DNA leaves this call unchecked. The CDR3 is 15 amino acids. CDR3 region: CASSLADSMNTEAFF.

This clonotype ranks as medium-sized in terms of frequency. The gene calls are TRBV20-1 and TRBJ2-7. Germline loops: CDR1 DFQATT, CDR2 SNEGSKA (reference sequence). This CDR3 is built from 15 residues. The CDR3 spells CSARVSILSGGEQYF.

The J gene is TRBJ2-5, the V gene TRBV2. The CDR3 covers 12 residues. Germline-derived CDR1 and CDR2 are SNHLY and FYNNEI. This chain's CDR3 is CASSEVEETQYF.

The V gene is TRBV3-1, the J gene TRBJ2-7; without DNA, the TCRdb call of TRBD1 cannot be checked. The CDR3 consists of 15 residues. The germline CDR1 and CDR2 sequences are LGHDT and YNNKEL (reference sequence). CDR3 protein: CASSQDPGQGYEQYF.

This clonotype is deemed medium-sized (0.01 to 0.1%) by its frequency. This rearrangement joins TRBV28 to TRBJ1-6; TCRdb designates TRBD1, a call that cannot be tested without DNA. Germline CDR1 is MDHEN and CDR2 is SYDVKM. The CDR3 runs to 14 residues. CDR3 sequence: CASRSPGTVSPLHF.

The chain uses TRBV5-1 and TRBJ1-4. The CDR3 sequence is 13 residues long. CDR1 is SGHRS, CDR2 YFSETQ, per germline. CDR3 loop: CASSLSEREKLFF.

The genes are TRBV20-1 and TRBJ2-7; TCRdb gives TRBD2 as the D gene, but with no DNA this cannot be confirmed. Germline values: CDR1 DFQATT, CDR2 SNEGSKA (reference sequence). CDR3 length: 16 residues. CDR3 sequence: CSATNPLDLGPYEQYF.